This T cell receptor (beta chain) was sequenced in a study of blood T cell repertoires in COVID-19. About the research overall: T cells, B-cell-depleted T cells, or PBMCs supplied cDNA or gDNA.

CDR1 SGHRS and CDR2 YFSETQ come from the germline V gene. The CDR3 spans 15 residues. V was pared by 4 bases and J by 4 bases, with 17 bases between. The method was immunoSEQ multiplex PCR; TCRdb's version includes in-frame clones alone and lacks a portion of them. Among 50,000 to 80,000 clones, around 92% were seen once, and the ten largest hold roughly 1.4%. The genes are TRBV5-1 and TRBJ1-2; possibly TRBD1 for D (6 bases). The specimen was peripheral blood. The receptor was derived from a man aged 55 to 70 with acute or convalescent COVID-19. CDR3: CASSAPGQTGYGYTF. Here the CDR3 DNA reads TGCGCCAGCAGCGCCCCTGGACAGACCGGCTATGGCTACACCTTC.